This is a list of T cell receptor beta chains from one sample in a study of OX40 agonist ivuxolimab in advanced cancers. Using immunoSEQ multiplex PCR, the repertoire was profiled, and TCRdb retains in-frame clones only, with some absent. The sample holds about 66,000 clones, around 86% seen once. This sample comprised CD4+ or CD8+ T cells sorted from blood, obtained in a trial of the OX40 agonist ivuxolimab. The receptors come from an adult with an advanced solid tumor such as melanoma, head and neck, liver or kidney cancer. Both conserved end residues are part of each CDR3.

j_call cdr3_length v_call cdr3_aa
TRBJ1-5 15 TRBV9 CASSARQGLDQPQHF
TRBJ1-2 14 TRBV5-4 CASSLDRRNYGYTF
TRBJ1-4 15 TRBV5-4 CASSPGGSTNEKLFF
TRBJ1-2 15 TRBV18 CASSPTAPENYGYTF
TRBJ1-5 13 TRBV30 CAWSPLGAQPQHF
TRBJ2-2 14 TRBV7-9 CASSMTGEAGELFF
TRBJ2-7 13 TRBV18 CASSPLLSYEQYF
TRBJ1-1 14 TRBV11-2 CASSLGGYNTEAFF
TRBJ1-2 13 TRBV6-5 CASSDTGYYGYTF
TRBJ2-2 16 TRBV5-5 CASSLGGGANTGELFF
TRBJ1-6 14 TRBV6-5 CASRLTGENSPLHF
TRBJ2-7 12 TRBV27 CASSRGGYEQYF
TRBJ2-3 12 TRBV5-5 CASSRALWTQYF
TRBJ1-2 10 TRBV29-1 CSAQGNGYTF
TRBJ2-7 15 TRBV7-3 CASSLEGQGAYEQYF
TRBJ1-1 14 TRBV4-1 CASSQVDENTEAFF
TRBJ1-5 16 TRBV15 CATSRPALPQAQTQHF
TRBJ2-1 12 TRBV7-3 CASSSRGNEQFF
TRBJ1-2 16 TRBV4-1 CASSRSLDLQGFGYTF
TRBJ2-7 16 TRBV7-9 CASSRRRMDRADEQYF
TRBJ1-5 13 TRBV27 CASSFQGNQPQHF
TRBJ1-4 14 TRBV5-1 CASTGGATNEKLFF
TRBJ1-1 14 TRBV11-3 CASSLGLGNTEAFF
TRBJ2-2 15 TRBV29-1 CSVATGERFAGELFF
TRBJ2-4 14 TRBV28 CASSSGPVKNIQYF
TRBJ2-2 16 TRBV15 CATSRDRGHNTGELFF
TRBJ2-2 14 TRBV28 CASRIHINTGELFF
TRBJ1-5 13 TRBV7-2 CASSLERGQPQHF
TRBJ2-3 15 TRBV5-1 CASSMTGDGTDTQYF
TRBJ1-5 18 TRBV19 CASTSTGGGLGFNQPQHF
TRBJ1-1 13 TRBV10-1 CASGTHQNTEAFF
TRBJ1-1 14 TRBV7-2 CAGGGRDRAGEAFF
TRBJ1-3 13 TRBV30 CAWRGTLGNTIYF
TRBJ2-7 13 TRBV6-5 CASSYRGTYEQYF
TRBJ2-2 14 TRBV5-1 CASSPDGNTGELFF
TRBJ1-2 17 TRBV19 CASSIPRGGVKGNGYTF
TRBJ1-1 14 TRBV4-3 CASSSQGENTEAFF
TRBJ1-1 13 TRBV6-5 CASSQSRNTEAFF
TRBJ2-7 11 TRBV5-4 CASSRLGEQYF
TRBJ1-1 15 TRBV4-1 CASSQGGLGDTEAFF
TRBJ1-5 14 TRBV28 CASSGGFSNQPQHF
TRBJ2-5 12 TRBV27 CASARDQETQYF
TRBJ1-1 14 TRBV7-2 CASSLQGYQTEAFF
TRBJ1-5 16 TRBV5-6 CASSLAGGSSNQPQHF
TRBJ1-4 14 TRBV11-3 CASSLDRGTEKLFF
TRBJ2-7 13 TRBV11-3 CASSLEEGSEQYF
TRBJ1-4 15 TRBV6-1 CASRAPGTANEKLFF
TRBJ1-2 14 TRBV28 CASKTLSVDYGYTF
TRBJ2-7 13 TRBV7-8 CASSLAKGPVQYF
TRBJ2-3 16 TRBV7-2 CASSFLSGGRPDTQYF
TRBJ1-1 18 TRBV10-3 CAISESTRGGQLNTEAFF
TRBJ1-2 12 TRBV7-2 CASSFGQHGYTF
TRBJ1-5 18 TRBV5-5 CASSPARTGPLGNQPQHF
TRBJ2-2 14 TRBV7-2 CASTPLLGTGELFF
TRBJ2-7 14 TRBV29-1 CSVEESGEGNEQYF
NA 13 TRBV5-1 CASSFRVGYEQYF
TRBJ2-2 14 TRBV7-3 CASSLSQNTGELFF